Detailed here is one TCR beta chain. The antigen remains unidentified. This specimen belongs to a study of blood T cells in healthy people across ages. Study results and limitations: It was the long-lived donors that had more naive CD4+ cells and higher diversity than aged donors.

The CDR3 has 12 residues. Germline CDR1 reads SQVTM; CDR2 reads ANQGSEA. The V and J ends lost 5 bases and 2 bases respectively, with 9 bases between them. Donors were systemically healthy Caucasian individuals from Russia aged roughly 6 to 100 years. Samples each had at least 5 micrograms of total RNA extracted. A sample-barcoded 5' primer and a J-beta primer mix were used in a second PCR of roughly 7 to 12 cycles. At least 2.5 million CDR3-containing paired-end reads were obtained per sample. TCRdb reprocessed the 5' RACE reads via MiXCR and lists one record per CDR3 protein. The sample has some 860,000 distinct CDR3 sequences, just over 55% seen once.

Sequencing was performed on blood. The V gene is TRBV29-1, the J gene TRBJ2-5; TRBD1 might be the D (5 bases). The sequence derives from a man aged 40-55 years in good health. The CDR3 reads CSVPRAQETQYF. CDR3 nucleotides: TGCAGCGTTCCCAGGGCTCAAGAGACCCAGTACTTC.